Described below is a single TCR beta chain sequence and its context. CDR3 length: 14 residues. Germline trimming cut 6 bases from V and 2 bases from J; bases unmatched to any gene: 5. Germline lookup yields CDR1 WNHNN and CDR2 SYGVQD (reference sequence). TCRdb's copy holds only in-frame clones and misses some; the assay was immunoSEQ multiplex PCR. The sample has 200,000 to 300,000 clones, more than 75% seen once. The sample comes from a study of cytomegalovirus exposure and HLA in healthy donors. Study-level information: The approximately 120 validation repertoires used the same platform as the 650 to 850 first-cohort repertoires, a later analysis reported.

The clonotype originates from a man between 18 and 29 years old in good health and CMV-seronegative. This chain links TRBV10-1 with TRBJ2-3; 7 bases agree with TRBD1. Specimen: PBMCs. This CDR3 reads CASRKGQSTDTQYF. In nucleotides, the CDR3 is TGCGCCAGCAGGAAGGGACAGTCCACAGATACGCAGTATTTT.